This T cell receptor beta chain is drawn from a study of T cell repertoires in cytomegalovirus infection. Study information: The public TCR beta signatures pointed to both CMV infection and matching HLA type.

Overall study findings and caveats: Clonotype analysis showed dominance of the ex vivo response by HLA-C-restricted CMV-specific TCR beta clonotypes. The study identified carriers of CMV plus the relevant HLA from cumulative public TCR beta family frequency.

TCRdb re-derived calls from the reads in MiXCR, one entry per CDR3 protein. The data hold under 150,000 distinct CDR3 sequences, with approximately 24% observed a single time. V gave up 1 base and J gave up 6 bases, with 19 bases separating them. In germline, CDR1 is SGHNT, CDR2 YYREEE (reference sequence). CDR3 length: 16 amino acids. Remarks on this clonotype: Its antigen remains unknown.

The sample comprised PBMCs, sequenced either directly or after in vitro stimulation (not recorded which). This TCR was recovered from a human donor in good health (CMV status not recorded). Some clones in this sample may be carry-over from other donors' samples. This chain uses TRBV5-4 with TRBJ1-1, with a weak D call TRBD1 (5 bases). CDR3 in amino acids: CASSLPGQGRRSEAFF. The CDR3 DNA follows: TGTGCCAGCAGCTTGCCAGGGCAAGGCAGGCGTTCTGAAGCTTTCTTT.